The T cell receptor beta chain described here comes from a study of T cell repertoires in cytomegalovirus infection. Regarding the study as a whole: The ex vivo response showed dominance by HLA-C-restricted CMV-specific TCR beta clonotypes.

Germline V gene data show CDR1 as DFQATT and CDR2 as SNEGSKA (reference sequence). Trimming left V 0 bases short and J 0 bases short, with 11 bases between. The CDR3 covers 15 residues. MiXCR was run by TCRdb on the reads, yielding one entry per CDR3 protein. The table includes more than 250,000 distinct CDR3 sequences, around 25% detected once. As regards this clonotype: The antigen is not known.

The material sequenced was cultured PBMCs, taken from culture after CMV antigen stimulation. The TCR sequence derives from a human donor in good health (CMV status not recorded). Some clones in this sample may be carry-over from other donors' samples. The chain couples TRBV20-1 to TRBJ2-5; no reliable D call. CDR3 DNA: TGCAGTGCTAGAGATAGATTTGGGGACCAAGAGACCCAGTACTTC. It is translated as CSARDRFGDQETQYF.